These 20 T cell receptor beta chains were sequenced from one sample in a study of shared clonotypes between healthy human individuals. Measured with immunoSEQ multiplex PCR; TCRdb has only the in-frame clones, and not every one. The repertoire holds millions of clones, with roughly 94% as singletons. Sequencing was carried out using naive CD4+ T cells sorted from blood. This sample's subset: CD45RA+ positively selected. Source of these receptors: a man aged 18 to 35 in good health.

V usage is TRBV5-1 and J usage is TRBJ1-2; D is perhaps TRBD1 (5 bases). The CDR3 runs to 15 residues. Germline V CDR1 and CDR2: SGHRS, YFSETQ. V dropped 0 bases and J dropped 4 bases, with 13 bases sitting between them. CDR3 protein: CASSLGGVLSYGYTF. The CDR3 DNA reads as TGCGCCAGCAGCTTGGGAGGGGTTTTAAGCTATGGCTACACCTTC.

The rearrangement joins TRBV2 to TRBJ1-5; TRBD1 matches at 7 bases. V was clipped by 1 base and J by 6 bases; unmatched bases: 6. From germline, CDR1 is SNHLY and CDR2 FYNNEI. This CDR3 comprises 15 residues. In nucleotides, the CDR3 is TGTGCCAGCAGTGAAGTAGGGGGCGCAGGTCAGCCCCAGCATTTT. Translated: CASSEVGGAGQPQHF.

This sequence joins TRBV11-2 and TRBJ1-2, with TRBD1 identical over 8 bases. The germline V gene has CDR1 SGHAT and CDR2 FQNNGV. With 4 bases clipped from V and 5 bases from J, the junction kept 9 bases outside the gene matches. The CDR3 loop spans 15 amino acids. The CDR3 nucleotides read TGTGCCAGCAGCTCTGACAGGGGTGGGATTTATGGCTACACCTTC. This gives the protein CASSSDRGGIYGYTF.

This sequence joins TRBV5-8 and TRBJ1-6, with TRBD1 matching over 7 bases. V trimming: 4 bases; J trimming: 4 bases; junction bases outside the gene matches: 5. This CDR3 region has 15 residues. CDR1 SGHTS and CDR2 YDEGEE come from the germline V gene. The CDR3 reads CASSRGQVYNSPLHF. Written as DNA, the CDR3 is TGTGCCAGCAGCCGCGGACAGGTTTATAATTCACCCCTCCACTTT. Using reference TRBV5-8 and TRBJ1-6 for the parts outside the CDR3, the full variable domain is EAGVTQSPTHLIKTRGQQATLRCSPISGHTSVYWYQQALGLGLQFLLWYDEGEERNRGNFPPRFSGRQFPNYSSELNVNALELEDSALYLCASSRGQVYNSPLHFGNGTRLTVT.

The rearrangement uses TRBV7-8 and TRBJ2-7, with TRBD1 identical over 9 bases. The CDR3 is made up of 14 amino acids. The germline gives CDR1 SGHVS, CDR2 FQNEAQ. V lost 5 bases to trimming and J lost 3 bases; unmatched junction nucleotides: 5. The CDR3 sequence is CASSVGTGSYEQYF. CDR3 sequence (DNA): TGTGCCAGCAGCGTCGGGACAGGGAGCTACGAGCAGTACTTC.

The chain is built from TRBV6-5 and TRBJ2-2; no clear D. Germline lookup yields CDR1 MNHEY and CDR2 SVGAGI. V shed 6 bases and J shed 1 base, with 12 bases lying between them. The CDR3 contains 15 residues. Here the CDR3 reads CASSLYRLNTGELFF. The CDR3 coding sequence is TGTGCCAGCAGCCTCTATAGATTGAACACCGGGGAGCTGTTTTTT.

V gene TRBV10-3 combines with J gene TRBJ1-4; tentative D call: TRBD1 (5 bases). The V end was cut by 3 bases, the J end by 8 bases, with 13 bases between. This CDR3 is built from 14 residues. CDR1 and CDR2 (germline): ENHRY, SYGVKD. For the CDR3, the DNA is TGTGCCATCAGTGACGGACTAGGGGAAGAAAAACTGTTTTTT. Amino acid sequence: CAISDGLGEEKLFF.

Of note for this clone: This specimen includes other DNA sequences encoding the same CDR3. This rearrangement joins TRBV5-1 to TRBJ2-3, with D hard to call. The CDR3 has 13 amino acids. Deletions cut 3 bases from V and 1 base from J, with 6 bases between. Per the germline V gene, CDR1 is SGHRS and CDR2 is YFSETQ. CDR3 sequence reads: CASSSPGTDTQYF. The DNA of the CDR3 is TGCGCCAGCAGCTCTCCCGGCACAGATACGCAGTATTTT.

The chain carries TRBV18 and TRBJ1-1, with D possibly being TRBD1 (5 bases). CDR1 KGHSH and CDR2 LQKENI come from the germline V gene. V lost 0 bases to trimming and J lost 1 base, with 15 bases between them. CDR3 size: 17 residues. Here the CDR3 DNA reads TGTGCCAGCTCACCACCGAGTTTGGCAGGGAGGAACACTGAAGCTTTCTTT. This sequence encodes CASSPPSLAGRNTEAFF.

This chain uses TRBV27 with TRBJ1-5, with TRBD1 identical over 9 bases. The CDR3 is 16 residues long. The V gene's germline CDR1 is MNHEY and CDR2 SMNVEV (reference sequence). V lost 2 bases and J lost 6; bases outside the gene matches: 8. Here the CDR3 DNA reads TGTGCCAGCAGTTTAGTCGGACAGGGGTATTCTCAGCCCCAGCATTTT. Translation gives CASSLVGQGYSQPQHF.

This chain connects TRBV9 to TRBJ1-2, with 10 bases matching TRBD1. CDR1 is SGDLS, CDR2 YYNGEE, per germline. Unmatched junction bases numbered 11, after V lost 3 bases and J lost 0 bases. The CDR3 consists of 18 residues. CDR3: CASSAAGTGERTNYGYTF. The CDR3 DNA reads TGTGCCAGCAGCGCCGCCGGGACAGGGGAAAGAACTAACTATGGCTACACCTTC.

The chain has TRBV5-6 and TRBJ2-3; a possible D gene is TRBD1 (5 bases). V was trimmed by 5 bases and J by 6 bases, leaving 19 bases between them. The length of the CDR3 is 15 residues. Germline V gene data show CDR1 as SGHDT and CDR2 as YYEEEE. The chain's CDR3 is CASRSTLWGQDTQYF. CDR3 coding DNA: TGTGCCAGCAGGAGTACCTTGTGGGGCCAGGATACGCAGTATTTT.

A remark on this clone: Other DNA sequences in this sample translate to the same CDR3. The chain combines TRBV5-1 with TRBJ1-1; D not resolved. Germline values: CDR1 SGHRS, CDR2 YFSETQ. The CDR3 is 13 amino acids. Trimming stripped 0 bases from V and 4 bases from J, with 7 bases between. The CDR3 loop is CASSLEKGTEAFF. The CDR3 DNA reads TGCGCCAGCAGCTTGGAGAAAGGCACTGAAGCTTTCTTT.

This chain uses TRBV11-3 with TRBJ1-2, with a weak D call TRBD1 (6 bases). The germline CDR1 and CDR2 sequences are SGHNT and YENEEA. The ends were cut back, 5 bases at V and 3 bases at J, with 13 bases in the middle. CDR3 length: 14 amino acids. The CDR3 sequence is CASSPTQGHYGYTF. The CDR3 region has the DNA TGTGCCAGCAGCCCGACGCAGGGGCACTATGGCTACACCTTC.

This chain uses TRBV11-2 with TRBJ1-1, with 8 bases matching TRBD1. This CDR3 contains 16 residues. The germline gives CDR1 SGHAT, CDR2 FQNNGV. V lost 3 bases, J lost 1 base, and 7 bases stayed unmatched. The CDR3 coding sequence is TGTGCCAGCAGCTTGGCTATCGGACAGGGGAACACTGAAGCTTTCTTT. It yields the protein CASSLAIGQGNTEAFF. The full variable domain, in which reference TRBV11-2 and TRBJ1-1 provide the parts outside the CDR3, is EAGVAQSPRYKIIEKRQSVAFWCNPISGHATLYWYQQILGQGPKLLIQFQNNGVVDDSQLPKDRFSAERLKGVDSTLKIQPAKLEDSAVYLCASSLAIGQGNTEAFFGQGTRLTVV.

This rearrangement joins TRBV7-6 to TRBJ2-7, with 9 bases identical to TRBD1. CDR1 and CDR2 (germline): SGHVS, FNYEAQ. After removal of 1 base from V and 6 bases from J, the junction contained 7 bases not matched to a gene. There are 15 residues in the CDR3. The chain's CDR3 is CASSLGPQGASEQYF. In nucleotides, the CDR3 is TGTGCCAGCAGCTTAGGGCCACAGGGGGCAAGCGAGCAGTACTTC. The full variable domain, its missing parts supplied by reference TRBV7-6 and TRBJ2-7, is GAGVSQSPRYKVTKRGQDVALRCDPISGHVSLYWYRQALGQGPEFLTYFNYEAQQDKSGLPNDRFSAERPEGSISTLTIQRTEQRDSAMYRCASSLGPQGASEQYFGPGTRLTVT.

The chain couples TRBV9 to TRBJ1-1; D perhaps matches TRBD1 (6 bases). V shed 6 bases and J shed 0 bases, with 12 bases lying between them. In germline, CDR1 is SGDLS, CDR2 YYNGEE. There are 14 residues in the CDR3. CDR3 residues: CASNMGGLNTEAFF. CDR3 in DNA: TGTGCCAGCAACATGGGGGGCCTGAACACTGAAGCTTTCTTT.

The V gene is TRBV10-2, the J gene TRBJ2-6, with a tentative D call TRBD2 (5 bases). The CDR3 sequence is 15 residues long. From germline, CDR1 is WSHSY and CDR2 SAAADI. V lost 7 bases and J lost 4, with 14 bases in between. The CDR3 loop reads CASTPRASGANVLTF. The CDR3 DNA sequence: TGCGCCAGCACCCCGAGGGCTTCAGGGGCCAACGTCCTGACTTTC.

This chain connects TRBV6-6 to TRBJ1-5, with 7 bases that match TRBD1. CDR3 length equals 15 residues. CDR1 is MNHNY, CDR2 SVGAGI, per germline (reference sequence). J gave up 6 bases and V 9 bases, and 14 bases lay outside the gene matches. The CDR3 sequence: CARLYDRVRRQPQHF. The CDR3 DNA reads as TGTGCCAGGCTCTACGACAGGGTAAGGCGTCAGCCCCAGCATTTT.

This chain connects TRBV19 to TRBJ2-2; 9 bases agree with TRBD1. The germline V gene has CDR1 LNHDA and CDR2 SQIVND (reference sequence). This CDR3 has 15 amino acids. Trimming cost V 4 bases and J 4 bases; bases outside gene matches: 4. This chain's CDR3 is CASSTGQGGTGELFF. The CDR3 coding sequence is TGTGCCAGTAGTACGGGACAGGGAGGCACCGGGGAGCTGTTTTTT.